This T cell receptor (beta chain) was observed in a study of blood T cell repertoires in COVID-19. Looking at the study overall: COVID-19 samples from acute and convalescent phases originated in the United States, Italy and Spain.

The J segment lost 0 bases and the V segment lost 4 bases, leaving 3 bases of the junction unmatched. Germline V gives CDR1 ENHRY, CDR2 SYGVKD. The CDR3 totals 15 residues. The study assigned cohorts using participant-reported clinical history. This table comes from immunoSEQ multiplex PCR, and its TCRdb copy is limited to in-frame clones, with some not included. The sample consists of 160,000 or so clones, under 90% of them appearing once. Sequenced: PBMCs or T cells enriched from blood (not recorded which). The source of this sequence is a woman aged 55-69 years who had recovered from COVID-19. The chain carries TRBV10-3 and TRBJ1-3; 7 nucleotides align to TRBD1. The CDR3 spells CAISGTGASGNTIYF. CDR3 in DNA: TGTGCCATCAGTGGCACAGGGGCCTCTGGAAACACCATATATTTT.